This T cell receptor beta chain was identified in a study of Graves' ophthalmopathy and Graves' hyperthyroidism. Overall study: Researchers obtained peripheral blood at initial diagnosis, before any treatment had begun. Findings and caveats of the study: Blood was where most expanded thyroid clonotypes above 0.001 frequency also turned up.

CDR3 regions of TCR beta were amplified from RNA transcripts. Scientists carried out first-round RT-PCR using HTBI primers and then a second-round multiplex PCR. TCRdb reprocessed the multiplex PCR reads with MiXCR, giving one entry per CDR3 protein. The sample holds 300,000 to 400,000 distinct CDR3 sequences, roughly 16% seen once. Germline lookup yields CDR1 SNHLY and CDR2 FYNNEI. The CDR3 consists of 15 residues. Trimming stripped 3 bases from V and 1 base from J, with 13 bases between. This clonotype has a count of ten or more. As yet, its antigen is unknown. Moderate-to-severe activity, CAS ≥3, NOSPECS ≥4 and a duration under 3 months were seen in donors with ophthalmopathy. Patients with other autoimmune diseases, uncontrolled infections, pregnancy or lactation were excluded.

The chain employs TRBV2 and TRBJ2-7; no clear D gene. Material: peripheral blood. This receptor was obtained from an adult man with Graves' ophthalmopathy. This CDR3 reads CASSDWSGLSYEQYF. CDR3 nucleotide sequence: TGTGCCAGCAGTGACTGGTCAGGCCTATCCTACGAGCAGTACTTC.